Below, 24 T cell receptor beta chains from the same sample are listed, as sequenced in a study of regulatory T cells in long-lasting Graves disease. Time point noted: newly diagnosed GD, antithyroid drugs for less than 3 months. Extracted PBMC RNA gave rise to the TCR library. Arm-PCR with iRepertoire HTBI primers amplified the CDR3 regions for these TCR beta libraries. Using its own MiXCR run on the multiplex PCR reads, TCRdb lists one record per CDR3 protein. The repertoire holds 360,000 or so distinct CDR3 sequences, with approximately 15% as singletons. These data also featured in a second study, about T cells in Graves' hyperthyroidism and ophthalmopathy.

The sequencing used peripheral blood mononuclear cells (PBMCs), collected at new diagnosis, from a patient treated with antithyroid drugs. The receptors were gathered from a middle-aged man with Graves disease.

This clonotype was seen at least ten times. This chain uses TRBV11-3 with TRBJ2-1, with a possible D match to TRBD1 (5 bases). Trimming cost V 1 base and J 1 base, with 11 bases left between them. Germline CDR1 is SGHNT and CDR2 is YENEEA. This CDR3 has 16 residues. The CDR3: CASSLGYRSSYNEQFF. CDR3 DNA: TGTGCCAGCAGCTTAGGATACAGGTCATCCTACAATGAGCAGTTCTTC. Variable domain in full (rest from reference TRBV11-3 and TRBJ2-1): EAGVVQSPRYKIIEKKQPVAFWCNPISGHNTLYWYLQNLGQGPELLIRYENEEAVDDSQLPKDRFSAERLKGVDSTLKIQPAELGDSAVYLCASSLGYRSSYNEQFFGPGTRLTVL.

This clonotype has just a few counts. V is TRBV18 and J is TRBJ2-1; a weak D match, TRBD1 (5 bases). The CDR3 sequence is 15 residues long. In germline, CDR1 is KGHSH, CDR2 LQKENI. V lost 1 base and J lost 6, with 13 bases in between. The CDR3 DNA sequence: TGTGCCAGCTCACCACTGTACCCAAGGGGCAATGAGCAGTTCTTC. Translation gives CASSPLYPRGNEQFF.

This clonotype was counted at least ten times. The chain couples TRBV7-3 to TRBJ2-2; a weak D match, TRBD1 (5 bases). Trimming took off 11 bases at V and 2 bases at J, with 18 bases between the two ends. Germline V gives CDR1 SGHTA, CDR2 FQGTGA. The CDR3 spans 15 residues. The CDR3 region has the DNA TGTGCCGGCACCCGGACACCCGCCAACACCGGGGAGCTGTTTTTT. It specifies CAGTRTPANTGELFF.

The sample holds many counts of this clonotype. In DNA, the CDR3 is TGTGCCACTAGGGAGGTGAGGGGGGACAGGGTCACTGAAGCTTTCTTT. This translates into CATREVRGDRVTEAFF. V and J are TRBV5-6 and TRBJ1-1; 9 bases match TRBD1. V lost 9 bases to trimming and J lost 4 bases; unmatched junction nucleotides: 16. CDR1 is SGHDT, CDR2 YYEEEE, per germline. This CDR3 has 16 amino acids.

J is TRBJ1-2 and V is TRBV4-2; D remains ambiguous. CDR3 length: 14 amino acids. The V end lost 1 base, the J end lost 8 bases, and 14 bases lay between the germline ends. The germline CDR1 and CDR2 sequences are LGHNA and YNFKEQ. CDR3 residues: CASSQVRGKAGYTF. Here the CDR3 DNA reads TGTGCCAGCAGCCAAGTTCGGGGAAAGGCGGGCTACACCTTC.

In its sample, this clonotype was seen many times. As DNA, the CDR3 is TGTGCCAGCAGTTTAGACAGGGGGCATGGAAACACCATATATTTT. Its translation: CASSLDRGHGNTIYF. The chain combines TRBV12-3 or TRBV12-4 with TRBJ1-3, with TRBD1 identical over 9 bases. The CDR3 has 15 residues. The V and J ends lost 1 base and 3 bases, in that order; junction bases with no gene match: 1.

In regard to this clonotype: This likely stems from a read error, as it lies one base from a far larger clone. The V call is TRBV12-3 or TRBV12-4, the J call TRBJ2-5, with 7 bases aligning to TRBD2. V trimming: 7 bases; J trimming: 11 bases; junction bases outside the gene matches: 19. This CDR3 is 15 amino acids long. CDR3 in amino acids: CASTRESGGYNEQYF. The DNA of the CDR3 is TGTGCCAGCACCAGAGAGTCCGGGGGGTACAATGAGCAGTACTTC.

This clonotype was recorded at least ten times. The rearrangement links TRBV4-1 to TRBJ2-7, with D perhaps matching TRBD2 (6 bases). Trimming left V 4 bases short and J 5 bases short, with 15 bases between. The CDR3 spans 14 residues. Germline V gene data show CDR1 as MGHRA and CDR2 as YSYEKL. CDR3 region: CASSLTEGRDEQYF. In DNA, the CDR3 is TGCGCCAGCAGCCTGACGGAGGGGCGCGACGAGCAGTACTTC.

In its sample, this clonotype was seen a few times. CDR3 nucleotide sequence: TGCGCCAGCAGCTTGGAGGAGTTTTCACCCCTCCACTTT. Protein sequence: CASSLEEFSPLHF. This chain links TRBV5-1 with TRBJ1-6; D uncertain. Trimming took off 0 bases at V and 9 bases at J, with 7 bases between the two ends. The germline gives CDR1 SGHRS, CDR2 YFSETQ. CDR3 length equals 13 residues.

CDR3 loop: CASSYSQGMSYTF. As DNA, the CDR3 is TGTGCCAGCAGTTACTCGCAGGGGATGAGCTACACCTTC. The gene calls are TRBV6-2 or TRBV6-3 and TRBJ1-2, with D possibly matching TRBD1 (6 bases). CDR1 MNHEY and CDR2 SVGEGT come from the germline V gene. The CDR3 is 13 residues long. With 0 bases removed from V and 9 bases from J, the gap between germline ends came to 11 bases.

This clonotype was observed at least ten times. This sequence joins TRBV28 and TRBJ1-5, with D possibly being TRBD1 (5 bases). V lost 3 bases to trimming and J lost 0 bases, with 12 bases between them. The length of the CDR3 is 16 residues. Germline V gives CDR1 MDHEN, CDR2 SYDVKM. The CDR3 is CASSLRGGCSNQPQHF. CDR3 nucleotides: TGTGCCAGCAGTTTGAGGGGAGGTTGTAGCAATCAGCCCCAGCATTTT.

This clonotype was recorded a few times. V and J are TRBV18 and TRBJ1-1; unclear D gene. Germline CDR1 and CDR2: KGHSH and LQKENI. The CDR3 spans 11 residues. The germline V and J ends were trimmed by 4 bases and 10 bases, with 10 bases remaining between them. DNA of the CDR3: TGTGCCAGCTCACGTGGCCGTGGAGCTTTCTTT. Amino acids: CASSRGRGAFF.

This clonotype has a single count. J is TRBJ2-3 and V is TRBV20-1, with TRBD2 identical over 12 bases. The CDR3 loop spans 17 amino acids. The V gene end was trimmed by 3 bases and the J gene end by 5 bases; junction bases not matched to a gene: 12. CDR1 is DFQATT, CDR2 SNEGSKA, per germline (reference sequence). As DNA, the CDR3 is TGCAGTGCTAGGCCCTCTCTAGCGGGGGGGCCGGGAGATACGCAGTATTTT. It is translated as CSARPSLAGGPGDTQYF.

CDR3 sequence reads: CASSPPFPGRGGSGNTIYF. For the CDR3, the DNA is TGTGCCAGCAGCCCCCCCTTCCCTGGGAGGGGGGGCTCTGGAAACACCATATATTTT. This chain joins TRBV4-2 and TRBJ1-3; a weak D match, TRBD1 (6 bases). The CDR3 is 19 amino acids. Germline assignment: CDR1 LGHNA and CDR2 YNFKEQ. V lost 4 bases to trimming and J lost 0 bases, with 22 bases between them.

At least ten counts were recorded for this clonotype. The CDR3 DNA reads as TGTGCCAGCAGAGACCAGGGGGGCCCCGGGGCCCAGCATTTT. It specifies CASRDQGGPGAQHF. The chain combines TRBV6-1 with TRBJ1-5; 7 bases map to TRBD1. J lost 11 bases, V lost 6 bases, and 13 bases had no gene match. This CDR3 is 14 amino acids long. The germline CDR1 and CDR2 sequences are MNHNS and SASEGT.

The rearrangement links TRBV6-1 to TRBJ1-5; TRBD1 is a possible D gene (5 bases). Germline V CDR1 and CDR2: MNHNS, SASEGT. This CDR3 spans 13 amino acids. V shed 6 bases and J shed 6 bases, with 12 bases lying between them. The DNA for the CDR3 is TGTGCCAGCAGCGAACAGAGGGGTCAGCCCCAGCATTTT. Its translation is CASSEQRGQPQHF.

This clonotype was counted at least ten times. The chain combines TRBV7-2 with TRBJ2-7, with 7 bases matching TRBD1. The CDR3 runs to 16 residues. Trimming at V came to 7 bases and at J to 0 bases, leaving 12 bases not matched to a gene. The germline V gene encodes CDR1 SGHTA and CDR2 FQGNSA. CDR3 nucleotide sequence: TGTGCCAGCACCCTGGACAGGAACCGCTTCTCCTACGAGCAGTACTTC. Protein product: CASTLDRNRFSYEQYF. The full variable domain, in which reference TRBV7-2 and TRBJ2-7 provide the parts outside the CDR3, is GAGVSQSPSNKVTEKGKDVELRCDPISGHTALYWYRQSLGQGLEFLIYFQGNSAPDKSGLPSDRFSAERTGGSVSTLTIQRTQQEDSAVYLCASTLDRNRFSYEQYFGPGTRLTVT.

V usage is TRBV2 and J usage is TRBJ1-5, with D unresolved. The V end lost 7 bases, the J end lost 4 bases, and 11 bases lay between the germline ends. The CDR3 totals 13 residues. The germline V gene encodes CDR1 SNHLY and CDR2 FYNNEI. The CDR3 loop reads CASTGSGNQPQHF. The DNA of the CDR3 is TGTGCCAGCACCGGGTCCGGGAATCAGCCCCAGCATTTT.

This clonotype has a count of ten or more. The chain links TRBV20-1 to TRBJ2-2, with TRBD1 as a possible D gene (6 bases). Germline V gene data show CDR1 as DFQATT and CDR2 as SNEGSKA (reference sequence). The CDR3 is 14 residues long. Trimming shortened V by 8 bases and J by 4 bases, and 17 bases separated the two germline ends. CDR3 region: CSTFLQGFTGELFF. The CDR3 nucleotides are TGCAGTACCTTCTTACAGGGTTTCACCGGGGAGCTGTTTTTT.

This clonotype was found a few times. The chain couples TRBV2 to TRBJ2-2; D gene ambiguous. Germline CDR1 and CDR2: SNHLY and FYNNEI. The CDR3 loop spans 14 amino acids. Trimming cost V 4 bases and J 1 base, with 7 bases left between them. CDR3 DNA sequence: TGTGCCAGCAGTGTAAAGGAGAACACCGGGGAGCTGTTTTTT. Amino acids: CASSVKENTGELFF.

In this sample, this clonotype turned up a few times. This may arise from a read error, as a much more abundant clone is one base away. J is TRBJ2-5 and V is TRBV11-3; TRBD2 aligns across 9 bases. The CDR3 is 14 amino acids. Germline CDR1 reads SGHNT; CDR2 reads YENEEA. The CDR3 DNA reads TGTGCCAGCACCCCTAGCGGGAAACAAGAGGCCCAGTACTTC. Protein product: CASTPSGKQEAQYF.

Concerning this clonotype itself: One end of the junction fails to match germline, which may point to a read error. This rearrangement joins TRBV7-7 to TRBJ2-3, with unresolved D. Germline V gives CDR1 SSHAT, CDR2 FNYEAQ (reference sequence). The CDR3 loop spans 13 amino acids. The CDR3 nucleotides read TGTGCTAGCAGCACGAATGCGGCAGATACGCAGTATTTT. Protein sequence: CASSTNAADTQYF. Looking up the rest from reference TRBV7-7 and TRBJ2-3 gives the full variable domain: GAGVSQSPRYKVTKRGQDVTLRCDPISSHATLYWYQQALGQGPEFLTYFNYEAQPDKSGLPSDRFSAERPEGSISTLTIQRTEQRDSAMYRCASSTNAADTQYFGPGTRLTVL.

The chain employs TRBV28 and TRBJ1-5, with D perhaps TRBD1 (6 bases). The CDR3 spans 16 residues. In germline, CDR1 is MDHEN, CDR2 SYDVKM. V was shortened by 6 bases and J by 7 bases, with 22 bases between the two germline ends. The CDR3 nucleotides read TGTGCCAGCAGCCCCGGCTGGACAGAAGAGGGCCAGCCCCAGCATTTT. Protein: CASSPGWTEEGQPQHF.

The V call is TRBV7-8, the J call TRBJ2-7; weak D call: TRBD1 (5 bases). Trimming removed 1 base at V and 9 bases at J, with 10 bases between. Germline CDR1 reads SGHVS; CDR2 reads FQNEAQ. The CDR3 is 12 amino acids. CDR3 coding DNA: TGTGCCAGCAGCTTAGAGGGGATAGGGCAGTACTTC. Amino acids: CASSLEGIGQYF.